One and the same sample provided the 12 T cell receptor beta chains below, sequenced in a study of lymphopenia after photon versus proton radiotherapy. Libraries were prepared by immunoSEQ multiplex PCR; TCRdb keeps only in-frame clonotypes and omits some of them. The table records around 64,000 clones, around 87% of them present only once. The sequenced sample was peripheral blood, obtained from a patient treated with proton-based radiotherapy. Source of these receptors: an elderly man with esophageal cancer.

The V call is TRBV28, the J call TRBJ2-1; 8 bases line up with TRBD1. The germline V gene encodes CDR1 MDHEN and CDR2 SYDVKM. J gave up 8 bases and V 5 bases, and 5 bases lay outside the gene matches. The CDR3 has 13 residues. The CDR3 region is CASSPGGRDEQFF. The CDR3 DNA sequence: TGTGCCAGCAGTCCAGGGGGCAGGGATGAGCAGTTCTTC.

This clone was found once. The chain employs TRBV5-5 and TRBJ1-1; possible D gene TRBD1, 5 bases. V lost 3 bases and J lost 4, with 10 bases in between. This CDR3 is built from 13 residues. The germline V gene encodes CDR1 SGHKS and CDR2 YYEKEE (reference sequence). CDR3 nucleotide sequence: TGTGCCAGCAGCTACCCAGGGAGCACTGAAGCTTTCTTT. It encodes CASSYPGSTEAFF.

The CDR3 DNA sequence: TGTGCCAGCTCCGTCTCAACTAGCGGGGGGGCCGGGAGGAGCACCGGGGAGCTGTTTTTT. It yields the protein CASSVSTSGGAGRSTGELFF. This rearrangement joins TRBV9 to TRBJ2-2; 13 bases agree with TRBD2. Germline V gene lookup returns CDR1 SGDLS and CDR2 YYNGEE. The CDR3 contains 20 residues. V was pared by 7 bases and J by 4 bases, with 19 bases of the junction left unmatched.

The rearrangement links TRBV9 to TRBJ1-2, with D perhaps TRBD1 (6 bases). The germline gives CDR1 SGDLS, CDR2 YYNGEE. Trimming removed 4 bases from V and 4 bases from J, with 17 bases in between. This CDR3 comprises 15 residues. The CDR3 DNA sequence: TGTGCCAGCAGCCCCTCTTCACAGGGCCTCTATGGCTACACCTTC. It codes for CASSPSSQGLYGYTF.

The J gene is TRBJ2-1, the V gene TRBV29-1; 13 nucleotides agree with TRBD2. CDR1 and CDR2 (germline): SQVTM, ANQGSEA. Germline trimming cut 7 bases from V and 0 bases from J; bases unmatched to any gene: 3. The CDR3 spans 15 residues. CDR3 protein: CSDRLAGGSYNEQFF. Written as DNA, the CDR3 is TGCAGCGACCGACTAGCGGGGGGCTCCTACAATGAGCAGTTCTTC.

The chain combines TRBV7-2 with TRBJ2-7; D is unclear. CDR3 length equals 14 residues. Germline V lookup: CDR1 SGHTA, CDR2 FQGNSA. V was shortened by 5 bases and J by 1 base, with 12 bases between the two germline ends. CDR3 sequence reads: CASSPTVVSYEQYF. CDR3 sequence (DNA): TGTGCCAGCAGCCCGACTGTAGTGTCCTACGAGCAGTACTTC. The full variable domain, in which reference TRBV7-2 and TRBJ2-7 provide the parts outside the CDR3, is GAGVSQSPSNKVTEKGKDVELRCDPISGHTALYWYRQSLGQGLEFLIYFQGNSAPDKSGLPSDRFSAERTGGSVSTLTIQRTQQEDSAVYLCASSPTVVSYEQYFGPGTRLTVT.

CDR3: CASSAGWTSGGVIYEQYF. The CDR3 nucleotides are TGTGCCAGCAGCGCCGGATGGACTAGCGGGGGGGTCATCTACGAGCAGTACTTC. This rearrangement joins TRBV9 to TRBJ2-7; 15 bases agree with TRBD2. Germline loops: CDR1 SGDLS, CDR2 YYNGEE. The ends lost 3 bases at V and 3 bases at J; junction bases unmatched: 10. This CDR3 comprises 18 residues.

The chain combines TRBV6-6 with TRBJ2-7, with D possibly TRBD2 on 5 matching bases. There are 14 residues in the CDR3. V lost 2 bases and J 5 bases, leaving 13 bases between the germline ends. Germline V CDR1 and CDR2: MNHNY, SVGAGI (reference sequence). The CDR3 sequence is CASSYLPLADEQYF. DNA for the CDR3: TGTGCCAGCAGTTACCTACCGCTAGCAGACGAGCAGTACTTC.

This clone appeared a single time. CDR3 nucleotides: TGTGCCAGCAGCCCGGGGGAGCTAGTTTTGGATGAGCAGTTCTTC. Its protein is CASSPGELVLDEQFF. This sequence joins TRBV7-9 and TRBJ2-1, with a weak D call TRBD2 (6 bases). Deletions cut 5 bases from V and 8 bases from J, with 19 bases between. Germline values: CDR1 SEHNR, CDR2 FQNEAQ (reference sequence). CDR3 length: 15 residues.

The chain recombines TRBV7-9 with TRBJ1-2, with D possibly matching TRBD1 (6 bases). The V end was cut by 6 bases, the J end by 6 bases, with 14 bases between. Germline V gene lookup returns CDR1 SEHNR and CDR2 FQNEAQ (reference sequence). The CDR3 is 13 amino acids. The CDR3 nucleotides are TGTGCCAGCAGAAACAGGGAACCCCATGGCTACACCTTC. This sequence encodes CASRNREPHGYTF.

The chain has TRBV5-1 and TRBJ2-7, with D tentatively TRBD2 (6 bases). Germline V gene sequence: CDR1 SGHRS, CDR2 YFSETQ. The CDR3 is 16 amino acids. V was shortened by 4 bases and J by 0 bases, with 17 bases between the two germline ends. In DNA form, the CDR3 reads TGCGCCAGCAGCAAAGGCGGCGGAGGGAGCTCCTACGAGCAGTACTTC. This gives the protein CASSKGGGGSSYEQYF.

This clone appeared a single time. The chain recombines TRBV5-8 with TRBJ1-2; 7 nucleotides match TRBD1. Germline loops: CDR1 SGHTS, CDR2 YDEGEE. The CDR3 totals 12 residues. J gave up 4 bases and V 4 bases, and 1 base lay outside the gene matches. The DNA of the CDR3 is TGTGCCAGCAGCCGGACAGGCTATGGCTACACCTTC. It specifies CASSRTGYGYTF. Complete variable domain (other parts from reference TRBV5-8 and TRBJ1-2): EAGVTQSPTHLIKTRGQQATLRCSPISGHTSVYWYQQALGLGLQFLLWYDEGEERNRGNFPPRFSGRQFPNYSSELNVNALELEDSALYLCASSRTGYGYTFGSGTRLTVV.